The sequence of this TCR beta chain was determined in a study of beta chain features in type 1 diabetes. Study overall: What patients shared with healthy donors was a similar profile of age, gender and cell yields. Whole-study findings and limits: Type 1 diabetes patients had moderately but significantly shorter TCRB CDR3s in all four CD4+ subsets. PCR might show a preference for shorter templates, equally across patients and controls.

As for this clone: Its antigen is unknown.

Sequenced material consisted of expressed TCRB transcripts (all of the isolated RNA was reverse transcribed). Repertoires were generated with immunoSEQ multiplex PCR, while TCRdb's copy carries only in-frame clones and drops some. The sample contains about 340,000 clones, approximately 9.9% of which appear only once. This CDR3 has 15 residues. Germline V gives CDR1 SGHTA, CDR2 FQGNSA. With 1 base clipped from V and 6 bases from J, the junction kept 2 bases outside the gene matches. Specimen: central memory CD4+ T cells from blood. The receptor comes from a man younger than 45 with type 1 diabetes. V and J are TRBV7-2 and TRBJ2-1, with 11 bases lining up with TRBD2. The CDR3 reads CASSLVAGGSNEQFF. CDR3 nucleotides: TGTGCCAGCAGCTTAGTAGCGGGGGGGTCCAATGAGCAGTTCTTC.